A single sample is the source of the 26 T cell receptor beta chains below, sequenced in a study of cytomegalovirus exposure and HLA in healthy donors. 60 Vbeta and 13 Jbeta primers were used in PCR. The table came from immunoSEQ multiplex PCR; TCRdb's copy has only in-frame clones and leaves some out. The table shows some 170,000 clones, with more than 65% occurring only once. The sample comprised PBMCs. Receptor source: a man in his late teens or twenties in good health and CMV-seropositive.

CDR3 in DNA: TGCGCCAGCAGCCAACCTGGGGGGGCCTTAAATGAGCAGTTCTTC. It codes for CASSQPGGALNEQFF. The rearrangement joins TRBV4-1 to TRBJ2-1; TRBD2 is a possible D gene (7 bases). This CDR3 is 15 amino acids long. The ends were cut back, 2 bases at V and 7 bases at J, with 15 bases in the middle. Germline CDR1 reads MGHRA; CDR2 reads YSYEKL.

The rearrangement joins TRBV6-6 to TRBJ1-1, with 7 nucleotides matching TRBD1. This CDR3 comprises 13 residues. J gave up 11 bases and V 6 bases, and 12 bases lay outside the gene matches. Germline values: CDR1 MNHNY, CDR2 SVGAGI (reference sequence). The CDR3 loop reads CASRTLEGARAFF. In nucleotides, the CDR3 is TGTGCCAGCAGGACACTGGAGGGGGCGCGGGCTTTCTTT.

The chain couples TRBV6-1 to TRBJ1-5, with D possibly TRBD1 on 5 matching bases. The CDR3 length is 12 residues. Germline V gene lookup returns CDR1 MNHNS and CDR2 SASEGT. Trimming took off 10 bases at V and 4 bases at J, with 11 bases between the two ends. The CDR3 region is CATRQPNQPQHF. CDR3 nucleotides: TGTGCCACCCGACAGCCGAATCAGCCCCAGCATTTT.

The chain is built from TRBV30 and TRBJ1-3; D not resolved. This CDR3 contains 14 residues. Germline CDR1 GTSNPN, CDR2 SVGIG (reference sequence). Trimming cost V 3 bases and J 0 bases, with 9 bases left between them. This chain's CDR3 is CAWSPGNSGNTIYF. The CDR3 DNA sequence: TGTGCCTGGAGCCCCGGGAACTCTGGAAACACCATATATTTT.

This clone has just one count. This chain links TRBV23-1 with TRBJ2-1; the match to TRBD1 covers 8 bases. TRBV23-1 is filed as an ORF, its function uncertain. The CDR3 length is 16 residues. With 8 bases clipped from V and 9 bases from J, the junction kept 18 bases outside the gene matches. The CDR3 protein is CASAQGGRGRTTEQFF. CDR3 DNA: TGCGCCAGCGCGCAGGGCGGCAGGGGGCGAACGACTGAGCAGTTCTTC.

The V and J genes are TRBV7-9 and TRBJ1-2; maybe TRBD1 (6 bases). This CDR3 spans 14 amino acids. With 3 bases removed from V and 4 bases from J, the gap between germline ends came to 12 bases. CDR1 is SEHNR, CDR2 FQNEAQ, per germline (reference sequence). The CDR3, as DNA: TGTGCCAGCAGCTTCTCAGGGGCAGGCTATGGCTACACCTTC. Amino acid sequence: CASSFSGAGYGYTF.

This clone was picked up many times. The chain employs TRBV19 and TRBJ1-4, with 9 bases identical to TRBD1. The germline V gene encodes CDR1 LNHDA and CDR2 SQIVND (reference sequence). This CDR3 is built from 15 residues. J gave up 14 bases and V 4 bases, and 14 bases lay outside the gene matches. CDR3 nucleotides: TGTGCCAGTAGTAAGGTCCGAGGACAGGGGATTAGGCTGTTTTTT. Its protein is CASSKVRGQGIRLFF.

V is TRBV5-1 and J is TRBJ1-2; 8 bases map to TRBD1. The CDR3 spans 16 residues. Germline CDR1 reads SGHRS; CDR2 reads YFSETQ. The ends lost 0 bases at V and 7 bases at J; junction bases unmatched: 11. The CDR3 region has the DNA TGCGCCAGCAGCTTGGGGCAGGGGGCGTACGCACGTGGCTACACCTTC. It yields the protein CASSLGQGAYARGYTF.

The rearrangement joins TRBV27 to TRBJ1-5; 7 bases map to TRBD1. The CDR3 loop spans 17 amino acids. Germline assignment: CDR1 MNHEY and CDR2 SMNVEV (reference sequence). With 0 bases clipped from V and 0 bases from J, the junction kept 5 bases outside the gene matches. CDR3 nucleotides: TGTGCCAGCAGTTTATCCTCGGGACAGCTTAGCAATCAGCCCCAGCATTTT. As protein: CASSLSSGQLSNQPQHF.

V is TRBV30 and J is TRBJ2-7, with D possibly matching TRBD2 (6 bases). Germline CDR1 and CDR2: GTSNPN and SVGIG (reference sequence). CDR3 length: 13 amino acids. V lost 5 bases and J 3 bases, leaving 14 bases between the germline ends. CDR3 DNA sequence: TGTGCCTGGGCTCGGGACTTAAACTACGAGCAGTACGTC. This codes for CAWARDLNYEQYV.

V is TRBV6-1 and J is TRBJ2-1, with D hard to call. Trimming cost V 7 bases and J 0 bases, with 7 bases left between them. This CDR3 is 13 amino acids long. Germline CDR1 and CDR2: MNHNS and SASEGT. The CDR3 coding sequence is TGTGCCAGCAACCGCGACTCCTACAATGAGCAGTTCTTC. This encodes CASNRDSYNEQFF.

The gene calls are TRBV28 and TRBJ1-1; 11 bases agree with TRBD1. Germline CDR1 MDHEN, CDR2 SYDVKM. V gave up 3 bases and J gave up 4 bases; unmatched junction bases: 4. The CDR3 is 15 amino acids. In DNA, the CDR3 is TGTGCCAGCAGTTTCGGGGGGACAGGGGGCACTGAAGCTTTCTTT. The encoded protein is CASSFGGTGGTEAFF.

The chain carries TRBV13 and TRBJ2-3, with TRBD1 identical over 10 bases. Unmatched junction bases numbered 6, after V lost 5 bases and J lost 4 bases. The CDR3 has 15 residues. Germline V gene data show CDR1 as PRHDT and CDR2 as FYEKMQ (reference sequence). The DNA for the CDR3 is TGTGCCAGCAGCCACGACAGGGGGCCGGCAGATACGCAGTATTTT. It codes for CASSHDRGPADTQYF.

The CDR3 bases are TGTGCCAGTAGTACGGGACTAGCGGGAGGGAGCGAGCAGTTCTTC. Translated: CASSTGLAGGSEQFF. V gene TRBV19 combines with J gene TRBJ2-1; the match to TRBD2 covers 16 bases. From germline, CDR1 is LNHDA and CDR2 SQIVND (reference sequence). CDR3 length equals 15 residues. Germline trimming cut 4 bases from V and 10 bases from J; bases unmatched to any gene: 4.

V usage is TRBV21-1 and J usage is TRBJ1-5; TRBD1 was called by the table and not checked on the DNA. TRBV21-1 is reported as a pseudogene. This CDR3 has 15 residues. CDR3 amino acids: CASSKRQARDQPQHF. CDR3 nucleotides: TGTGCCAGCAGCAAAAGACAGGCACGGGATCAGCCCCAGCATTTT.

This chain uses TRBV7-8 with TRBJ1-1; D gene ambiguous. The CDR3 runs to 14 residues. Germline lookup yields CDR1 SGHVS and CDR2 FQNEAQ. V lost 3 bases to trimming and J lost 1 base, with 9 bases between them. The DNA for the CDR3 is TGTGCCAGCAGCTTGGGCGAGCCGAACACTGAAGCTTTCTTT. It yields the protein CASSLGEPNTEAFF.

This clone was picked up a small number of times. The chain uses TRBV28 and TRBJ2-1; D call uncertain. V lost 6 bases, J lost 5 bases, and 11 bases lay in between. This CDR3 region has 13 residues. CDR1 MDHEN and CDR2 SYDVKM come from the germline V gene. This chain's CDR3 is CASRPSVNNEQFF. Written as DNA, the CDR3 is TGTGCCAGCAGACCCAGCGTCAACAATGAGCAGTTCTTC.

The rearrangement joins TRBV11-3 to TRBJ2-1; TRBD2 matches at 13 bases. Germline CDR1 SGHNT, CDR2 YENEEA. The CDR3 spans 19 residues. V lost 5 bases to trimming and J lost 7 bases; unmatched junction nucleotides: 17. The CDR3 loop is CASSPGTSGDGKGGNEQFF. The CDR3 nucleotides read TGTGCCAGCAGCCCCGGGACTAGCGGGGACGGAAAGGGGGGGAATGAGCAGTTCTTC.

The rearrangement links TRBV5-1 to TRBJ2-3; 11 bases are a match to TRBD2. The germline V gene encodes CDR1 SGHRS and CDR2 YFSETQ. This CDR3 is 14 amino acids long. Losses at the gene ends were 7 bases for V and 6 bases for J; bases not matched to a gene: 7. The CDR3, as DNA: TGCGCCAGCCAACTAGCGGGAGACTCCGATACGCAGTATTTT. Its translation is CASQLAGDSDTQYF.

The V call is TRBV19, the J call TRBJ2-2, with TRBD1 matching 7 bases. The V gene end was trimmed by 9 bases and the J gene end by 4 bases; junction bases not matched to a gene: 8. This CDR3 contains 14 residues. Germline V gene sequence: CDR1 LNHDA, CDR2 SQIVND (reference sequence). The CDR3 loop reads CASSSQGITGELFF. As DNA, the CDR3 is TGTGCCAGCTCATCACAGGGGATCACCGGGGAGCTGTTTTTT.

The V call is TRBV7-8, the J call TRBJ1-2; 7 nucleotides agree with TRBD1. Germline CDR1 is SGHVS and CDR2 is FQNEAQ. This CDR3 is built from 15 residues. V lost 5 bases to trimming and J lost 3 bases; unmatched junction nucleotides: 9. In DNA, the CDR3 is TGTGCCAGCAGCCCCCTGGGGGACAGCGACTATGGCTACACCTTC. It translates to CASSPLGDSDYGYTF.

This chain connects TRBV25-1 to TRBJ2-1; perhaps TRBD1 as D (7 bases). CDR1 is MGHDK and CDR2 is SYGVNS in the germline V gene. The CDR3 length is 18 residues. V was trimmed by 1 base and J by 8 bases, leaving 24 bases between them. The CDR3 DNA reads as TGTGCCAGCAGTGAATCCAGGGGGTCGGGAGTGGGTAATGATGAGCAGTTCTTC. This translates into CASSESRGSGVGNDEQFF.

The genes are TRBV21-1 and TRBJ1-5; TRBD1 was called by the table and not checked on the DNA. TRBV21-1 is reported as a pseudogene. The CDR3 runs 17 residues. The CDR3 DNA follows: TGTGCCAGCAGCAAAGCATGGGGAAGGGGCTTGGATCAGCCCCAGCATTTT. Its protein product is CASSKAWGRGLDQPQHF.

The chain's CDR3 is CAWSVGWRGEAFF. The CDR3, as DNA: TGTGCCTGGAGTGTCGGGTGGAGGGGTGAAGCTTTCTTT. V and J are TRBV30 and TRBJ1-1, with a possible D match to TRBD1 (5 bases). The CDR3 length is 13 residues. CDR1 GTSNPN and CDR2 SVGIG come from the germline V gene (reference sequence). Trimming took 0 bases from V and 7 from J, leaving 12 bases between them.

V gene TRBV6-5 combines with J gene TRBJ1-5; no reliable D call. V was cut by 5 bases and J by 4 bases, with 6 bases left in between. This CDR3 is built from 12 residues. Germline V lookup: CDR1 MNHEY, CDR2 SVGAGI. In DNA form, the CDR3 reads TGTGCCAGCAGTGGGAGAAATCAGCCCCAGCATTTT. Translating gives CASSGRNQPQHF.

V is TRBV5-1 and J is TRBJ2-5; TRBD2 matches 7 bases. In germline, CDR1 is SGHRS, CDR2 YFSETQ. J was trimmed by 2 bases and V by 2 bases; bases with no gene match: 6. The CDR3 has 15 amino acids. Here the CDR3 DNA reads TGCGCCAGCAGCTTCGGGCTAGCGGTACAAGAGACCCAGTACTTC. It yields the protein CASSFGLAVQETQYF.